This T cell receptor beta chain was retrieved from a study of blood T cell repertoires in COVID-19. Overall study: The United States, Italy and Spain supplied acute and convalescent COVID-19 samples. The analysed material was cDNA or gDNA that came from T cells, B-cell-depleted T cells, or PBMCs.

The CDR3 is 14 amino acids. Trimming removed 5 bases from V and 3 bases from J, with 17 bases in between. Per the germline V gene, CDR1 is GTSNPN and CDR2 is SVGIG (reference sequence). As handled by the study authors: From reference gene primer amplification, estimates of nucleated cell counts were derived. Using immunoSEQ multiplex PCR, the repertoire was profiled, and TCRdb retains in-frame clones only, with some absent. V, J and clone size derive from that table, while D and trimming were established from the DNA sequence. The sample gives around 60,000 clones, approximately 90% of which show up once; over 8% is in the top ten.

The sequence was obtained from a woman of 80 years or more with active COVID-19. The specimen sequenced was peripheral blood. The chain uses TRBV30 and TRBJ2-7; tentatively, D is TRBD2 (6 bases). The CDR3 region has the DNA TGTGCCTGGGGCCCCGGGACTGAAAGCTACGAGCAGTACTTC. Its translation: CAWGPGTESYEQYF.